The 28 T cell receptor beta chains below were found in one sample sequenced in a study of shared clonotypes between healthy human individuals. The method was immunoSEQ multiplex PCR; TCRdb's version includes in-frame clones alone and lacks a portion of them. Seen here are about 690,000 clones, about 90% observed once, and the top ten hold less than 40%. The sequencing input was memory CD8+ T cells from PBMCs. Subset in this sample: CD45RO+ cells pooled with CCR7-negative TemRA cells. The receptors were sampled from a man between 18 and 35 years old in good health. Some clones in this sample may be carry-over from other donors' samples.

The chain uses TRBV28 and TRBJ1-2; TRBD1 aligns across 8 bases. Trimming at V came to 6 bases and at J to 6 bases, leaving 9 bases not matched to a gene. Germline V gene sequence: CDR1 MDHEN, CDR2 SYDVKM. The CDR3 consists of 14 residues. CDR3 sequence reads: CASRPAGTGDGYTF. Written as DNA, the CDR3 is TGTGCCAGCAGGCCTGCCGGGACAGGAGATGGCTACACCTTC.

The chain recombines TRBV27 with TRBJ2-1; the D is unclear. CDR3 size: 16 residues. V gave up 8 bases and J gave up 0 bases, with 17 bases separating them. Germline V gene sequence: CDR1 MNHEY, CDR2 SMNVEV (reference sequence). CDR3 sequence (DNA): TGTGCCAGCCTCCGGAGTCGGTTTCGCTCCTACAATGAGCAGTTCTTC. It yields the protein CASLRSRFRSYNEQFF.

V is TRBV18 and J is TRBJ2-5; 7 bases fit TRBD1. Trimming removed 3 bases from V and 5 bases from J; junction bases left unmatched: 6. The CDR3 consists of 14 residues. Germline V lookup: CDR1 KGHSH, CDR2 LQKENI. This CDR3 is CASSPRDSWETQYF. The DNA for the CDR3 is TGTGCCAGCTCACCCCGGGACAGCTGGGAGACCCAGTACTTC.

V usage is TRBV5-1 and J usage is TRBJ1-1; possible D gene TRBD1, 5 bases. V was cut by 2 bases and J by 4 bases, with 12 bases left in between. The CDR3 is 14 amino acids. Germline CDR1 is SGHRS and CDR2 is YFSETQ. The CDR3 spells CASSFPQGGTEAFF. Written as DNA, the CDR3 is TGCGCCAGCAGCTTTCCGCAGGGTGGCACTGAAGCTTTCTTT.

This chain links TRBV7-9 with TRBJ2-1; D not certain. This CDR3 has 16 amino acids. CDR1 is SEHNR and CDR2 is FQNEAQ in the germline V gene (reference sequence). The V end lost 4 bases, the J end lost 0 bases, and 13 bases lay between the germline ends. CDR3: CASSSPPPSSYNEQFF. The CDR3 DNA sequence: TGTGCCAGCAGCTCTCCCCCGCCTAGCTCCTACAATGAGCAGTTCTTC.

The rearrangement links TRBV28 to TRBJ2-5; D possibly corresponds to TRBD2 (6 bases). V lost 5 bases, J lost 3 bases, and 13 bases lay in between. Per germline, CDR1 MDHEN and CDR2 SYDVKM. This CDR3 spans 14 amino acids. The CDR3 protein is CASSPRGGKETQYF. DNA for the CDR3: TGTGCCAGCAGTCCCCGTGGGGGGAAAGAGACCCAGTACTTC.

V is TRBV4-1 and J is TRBJ2-7; 12 bases fit TRBD2. Germline CDR1 is MGHRA and CDR2 is YSYEKL. The CDR3 totals 17 residues. With V trimmed by 1 base and J by 5 bases, 9 bases remained unmatched. The chain's CDR3 is CASSQGSIRLAGDEQYF. The CDR3 nucleotides read TGCGCCAGCAGCCAAGGTAGTATTAGACTAGCGGGAGACGAGCAGTACTTC.

This chain links TRBV27 with TRBJ2-7, with D unresolved. Trimming took 2 bases from V and 4 from J, leaving 21 bases between them. There are 17 residues in the CDR3. Looked up from germline, CDR1 is MNHEY and CDR2 is SMNVEV (reference sequence). The DNA for the CDR3 is TGTGCCAGCAGTTTAGGGAACCAAGGGTTACCTGTATACGAGCAGTACTTC. It yields the protein CASSLGNQGLPVYEQYF.

V is TRBV27 and J is TRBJ2-7; a possible D gene is TRBD2 (6 bases). V shed 7 bases and J shed 2 bases, with 18 bases lying between them. Germline V gene sequence: CDR1 MNHEY, CDR2 SMNVEV (reference sequence). The CDR3 runs to 15 residues. This CDR3 reads CASKKANSGPYEQYF. The CDR3 DNA follows: TGTGCCAGCAAAAAGGCGAATAGCGGACCCTACGAGCAGTACTTC.

The V and J genes are TRBV27 and TRBJ2-7; TRBD1 matches at 10 bases. The CDR3 extends over 15 amino acids. V was pared by 2 bases and J by 6 bases, with 7 bases of the junction left unmatched. In germline, CDR1 is MNHEY, CDR2 SMNVEV (reference sequence). CDR3 sequence reads: CASSLRSGTGVEQYF. The CDR3 DNA follows: TGTGCCAGCAGTTTAAGGTCTGGGACAGGGGTCGAGCAGTACTTC.

The V and J genes are TRBV27 and TRBJ2-7; D gene unclear. Trimming cost V 3 bases and J 4 bases, with 13 bases left between them. CDR1 and CDR2 from the germline V gene are MNHEY and SMNVEV (reference sequence). The length of the CDR3 is 14 residues. The CDR3 DNA reads as TGTGCCAGCAGTTTCGGACCTCTCACTTACGAGCAGTACTTC. This encodes CASSFGPLTYEQYF.

The gene calls are TRBV27 and TRBJ2-1, with TRBD2 identical over 10 bases. V was clipped by 5 bases and J by 5 bases; unmatched bases: 6. Per germline, CDR1 MNHEY and CDR2 SMNVEV (reference sequence). This CDR3 comprises 15 residues. This chain's CDR3 is CASSPGTSADNEQFF. In DNA, the CDR3 is TGTGCCAGCAGTCCCGGGACTAGCGCCGACAATGAGCAGTTCTTC.

The CDR3 reads CASSTWTSGRGRETQYF. CDR3 in DNA: TGTGCCAGCAGCACCTGGACTAGCGGGAGAGGGAGGGAGACCCAGTACTTC. This chain uses TRBV11-2 with TRBJ2-5; 13 bases fit TRBD2. Germline V lookup: CDR1 SGHAT, CDR2 FQNNGV. The V and J ends lost 5 bases and 5 bases, in that order; junction bases with no gene match: 11. This CDR3 spans 17 amino acids.

This chain links TRBV27 with TRBJ2-7, with TRBD1 as a possible D gene (6 bases). The V gene lost 5 bases and the J gene lost 0 bases, with 14 bases spanning the gap. This CDR3 spans 15 amino acids. Germline values: CDR1 MNHEY, CDR2 SMNVEV (reference sequence). Written as DNA, the CDR3 is TGTGCCAGCAGTCCTTGGGACAAGAGCTCCTACGAGCAGTACTTC. This translates into CASSPWDKSSYEQYF.

V and J are TRBV5-5 and TRBJ2-1; 9 nucleotides align to TRBD2. The junction had 7 bases not matched to a gene; V was cut back by 4 bases and J by 2 bases. Germline V CDR1 and CDR2: SGHKS, YYEKEE (reference sequence). The CDR3 sequence is 16 residues long. CDR3 sequence (DNA): TGTGCCAGCAGCCGCAAGTTAGCGGGAGCCTACAATGAGCAGTTCTTC. Its translation is CASSRKLAGAYNEQFF.

For the CDR3, the DNA is TGTGCCAGCAGTTTCCCAATCGGTGGCTATGGCTACACCTTC. It specifies CASSFPIGGYGYTF. J is TRBJ1-2 and V is TRBV28; D remains unclear. Germline V CDR1 and CDR2: MDHEN, SYDVKM. V gave up 3 bases and J gave up 4 bases, with 12 bases separating them. The CDR3 length is 14 residues.

The chain couples TRBV7-7 to TRBJ2-7, with TRBD2 matching over 10 bases. The germline V gene encodes CDR1 SSHAT and CDR2 FNYEAQ (reference sequence). Trimming removed 1 base from V and 2 bases from J; junction bases left unmatched: 8. The CDR3 length is 17 residues. The CDR3 spells CASSLGHRSGRAYEQYF. As DNA, the CDR3 is TGTGCCAGCAGCTTAGGTCACCGCAGCGGGAGGGCCTACGAGCAGTACTTC.

This chain joins TRBV7-9 and TRBJ2-1, with D possibly being TRBD2 (6 bases). Trimming took 5 bases from V and 5 from J, leaving 10 bases between them. Germline V gene data show CDR1 as SEHNR and CDR2 as FQNEAQ (reference sequence). This CDR3 comprises 13 residues. CDR3 in DNA: TGTGCCAGCAGCCTGGACTACAACAATGAGCAGTTCTTC. Translated, it gives CASSLDYNNEQFF. The variable domain in full, with the rest retrieved from reference TRBV7-9 and TRBJ2-1, is DTGVSQNPRHKITKRGQNVTFRCDPISEHNRLYWYRQTLGQGPEFLTYFQNEAQLEKSRLLSDRFSAERPKGSFSTLEIQRTEQGDSAMYLCASSLDYNNEQFFGPGTRLTVL.

This chain links TRBV27 with TRBJ2-1; perhaps TRBD1 as D (9 bases). CDR3 length: 16 amino acids. The germline V gene encodes CDR1 MNHEY and CDR2 SMNVEV (reference sequence). V dropped 7 bases and J dropped 7 bases, with 23 bases sitting between them. CDR3 loop: CASTQAGQGGRNEQFF. In nucleotides, the CDR3 is TGTGCCAGCACCCAAGCGGGACAGGGCGGGAGGAATGAGCAGTTCTTC.

This chain joins TRBV6-5 and TRBJ2-5; D is unclear. Trimming shortened V by 2 bases and J by 2 bases, and 12 bases separated the two germline ends. Per the germline V gene, CDR1 is MNHEY and CDR2 is SVGAGI. The length of the CDR3 is 15 residues. In nucleotides, the CDR3 is TGTGCCAGCAGTTACGCCACACCATCTCAAGAGACCCAGTACTTC. Amino acid sequence: CASSYATPSQETQYF.

This chain uses TRBV7-2 with TRBJ2-3; TRBD2 aligns across 8 bases. Per germline, CDR1 SGHTA and CDR2 FQGNSA. CDR3 size: 15 residues. Unmatched junction bases numbered 10, after V lost 5 bases and J lost 6 bases. The chain's CDR3 is CASSPGRGGPDTQYF. Here the CDR3 DNA reads TGTGCCAGCAGCCCAGGTCGGGGGGGCCCGGATACGCAGTATTTT.

The chain links TRBV10-2 to TRBJ1-4; possible D gene TRBD1, 6 bases. Deletions cut 0 bases from V and 8 bases from J, with 7 bases between. This CDR3 is built from 13 residues. Germline loops: CDR1 WSHSY, CDR2 SAAADI. The CDR3: CASSESDSEKLFF. The CDR3 nucleotides read TGCGCCAGCAGTGAGTCGGACAGCGAAAAACTGTTTTTT.

The chain is built from TRBV10-3 and TRBJ2-7; D possibly corresponds to TRBD2 (6 bases). The germline V gene has CDR1 ENHRY and CDR2 SYGVKD. Trimming took 2 bases from V and 0 from J, leaving 8 bases between them. The CDR3 is 14 amino acids. The CDR3 loop reads CAISEVADSYEQYF. The CDR3 DNA sequence: TGTGCCATCAGTGAGGTAGCGGACTCCTACGAGCAGTACTTC.

The V gene is TRBV21-1, the J gene TRBJ2-7; TRBD1, as called in the table, went unchecked against the DNA. TRBV21-1 represents a pseudogene. CDR3 length: 16 amino acids. The CDR3 DNA follows: TGTGCCAGCAGCACCAGCCTTAGGACAGACTCCTACGAGCAGTACTTC. As protein: CASSTSLRTDSYEQYF.

The V and J genes are TRBV5-4 and TRBJ2-7, with TRBD2 matching 8 bases. CDR1 and CDR2 from the germline V gene are SGHNT and YYREEE (reference sequence). V lost 4 bases and J lost 5; bases outside the gene matches: 8. The CDR3 is 14 amino acids. This CDR3 reads CASSRTSKVHEQYF. DNA for the CDR3: TGTGCCAGCAGCAGGACTAGCAAAGTACACGAGCAGTACTTC.

The genes are TRBV7-9 and TRBJ2-5; TRBD1 might be the D (6 bases). This CDR3 has 15 residues. V was trimmed by 1 base and J by 5 bases, leaving 14 bases between them. Germline V gives CDR1 SEHNR, CDR2 FQNEAQ (reference sequence). The CDR3, as DNA: TGTGCCAGCAGCTTAGGGGCAGGGGAGTGGGAGACCCAGTACTTC. Translated, it gives CASSLGAGEWETQYF.

V gene TRBV6-1 combines with J gene TRBJ2-7, with D possibly being TRBD1 (5 bases). Germline V lookup: CDR1 MNHNS, CDR2 SASEGT. V lost 7 bases to trimming and J lost 2 bases, with 12 bases between them. This CDR3 is built from 13 residues. The CDR3 protein is CASKKGNAYEQYF. CDR3 coding DNA: TGTGCCAGCAAGAAGGGGAATGCCTACGAGCAGTACTTC.

The genes are TRBV11-2 and TRBJ2-7; D is unclear. Between the trimmed V and J ends, which lost 1 base and 2 bases, there was a span of 9 bases. This CDR3 has 14 residues. CDR1 and CDR2 from the germline V gene are SGHAT and FQNNGV. CDR3 sequence: CASSLGLRTYEQYF. In DNA, the CDR3 is TGTGCCAGCAGCTTAGGCCTCAGAACCTACGAGCAGTACTTC.